This is a list of T cell receptor beta chains from one sample in a study of OX40 agonist ivuxolimab in advanced cancers. Repertoires were generated with immunoSEQ multiplex PCR, while TCRdb's copy carries only in-frame clones and drops some. The data show 20,000 to 30,000 clones, more than 70% seen once. Here the sequenced sample was CD4+ or CD8+ T cells sorted from blood, taken in a trial of the OX40 agonist ivuxolimab. These receptors all stem from an adult with an advanced solid tumor such as melanoma, head and neck, liver or kidney cancer. Each CDR3 is given with its conserved first and last residue. Fields, in order: V gene, clone size, D gene, J gene, CDR3 protein, CDR3 DNA. D genes are given only for firm matches. A row's size may be missing; if present it is once, few, many or a size class.

>TRBV9|.|.|TRBJ1-2
CASSVGGGIYGYTF
TGTGCCAGCAGCGTAGGTGGGGGGATCTATGGCTACACCTTC
>TRBV19|.|.|TRBJ1-2
CASSIIGIGRGYTF
TGTGCCAGTAGTATAATAGGAATCGGTCGTGGCTACACCTTC
>TRBV6-5|.|.|TRBJ2-7
CASSGRKVYEQYF
TGTGCCAGCAGTGGCAGGAAAGTCTACGAGCAGTACTTC
>TRBV7-9|.|.|TRBJ1-6
CASSLALVGDYNSPLHF
TGTGCCAGCAGCTTAGCGCTGGTGGGGGACTATAATTCACCCCTCCACTTT
>TRBV4-1|few|TRBD2|TRBJ2-3
CASSQNLAGGITDTQYF
TGCGCCAGCAGCCAGAACCTAGCGGGGGGAATCACAGATACGCAGTATTTT
>TRBV11-3|.|TRBD2|TRBJ2-1
CASASSGDEQFF
TGTGCCAGCGCGTCTAGCGGGGATGAGCAGTTCTTC
>TRBV4-1|few|TRBD1|TRBJ2-7
CASSPRQGYEQYF
TGCGCCAGCAGCCCACGACAGGGCTACGAGCAGTACTTC
>TRBV7-9|once|TRBD1|TRBJ1-2
CASSPIGTGVGGYTF
TGTGCCAGCAGCCCCATCGGGACAGGGGTCGGTGGCTACACCTTC
>TRBV7-9|.|TRBD2|TRBJ2-1
CASSFPRSGRSYEQFF
TGTGCCAGCAGCTTCCCTCGGAGCGGGAGAAGCTATGAGCAGTTCTTC
>TRBV7-9|.|.|TRBJ1-2
CALDGYTF
TGTGCCCTGGATGGCTACACCTTC
>TRBV27|.|.|TRBJ1-1
CASRARADEAFF
TGTGCCAGCAGAGCCAGGGCAGATGAAGCTTTCTTT
>TRBV4-1|.|.|TRBJ2-3
CASSQGPDTQYF
TGCGCCAGCAGCCAAGGCCCAGATACGCAGTATTTT
>TRBV6-1|.|.|TRBJ2-1
CASSEDRAPYNEQFF
TGTGCCAGCAGTGAAGACAGGGCGCCCTACAATGAGCAGTTCTTC
>TRBV11-3|.|TRBD1|TRBJ2-2
CASSPRTGAGELFF
TGTGCCAGCAGCCCGAGAACAGGGGCCGGGGAGCTGTTTTTT
>TRBV5-8|.|.|TRBJ1-5
CASSSGEAANQPQHF
TGTGCCAGCAGCTCCGGGGAGGCGGCTAATCAGCCCCAGCATTTT
>TRBV7-3|.|.|TRBJ2-1
CASSSSRQSIGEQFF
TGTGCCAGCAGCTCCAGCCGGCAGTCTATAGGGGAGCAGTTCTTC
>TRBV5-1|few|TRBD1|TRBJ2-2
CASTPEVRGLFEGELFF
TGCGCCAGCACCCCCGAGGTCAGGGGGCTTTTTGAAGGGGAGCTGTTTTTT
>TRBV19|.|.|TRBJ1-4
CASTPFIGATNEKLFF
TGTGCCAGTACCCCATTCATCGGTGCAACTAATGAAAAACTGTTTTTT
>TRBV7-9|.|TRBD2|TRBJ2-7
CASSSGTSGRLGEQYF
TGTGCCAGCAGCTCCGGGACTAGCGGGAGACTCGGCGAGCAGTACTTC
>TRBV5-1|once|.|TRBJ1-1
CASSSLDSSATEAFF
TGCGCCAGCAGCTCTTTGGACAGTAGTGCCACTGAAGCTTTCTTT
>TRBV4-2|.|.|TRBJ2-2
CASSPHSLRQGELFF
TGTGCCAGCAGCCCACACTCGCTCCGACAGGGGGAGCTGTTTTTT
>TRBV2|.|TRBD1|TRBJ2-2
CASRDGTAGELFF
TGTGCCAGCAGGGACGGGACAGCCGGGGAGCTGTTTTTT
>TRBV6-5|.|TRBD1|TRBJ2-7
CASSYSGTEYEQYF
TGTGCCAGCAGTTATTCGGGGACAGAGTACGAGCAGTACTTC
>TRBV28|.|TRBD1|TRBJ2-1
CASSPWTGRNEQFF
TGTGCCAGCAGTCCGTGGACAGGGAGGAATGAGCAGTTCTTC